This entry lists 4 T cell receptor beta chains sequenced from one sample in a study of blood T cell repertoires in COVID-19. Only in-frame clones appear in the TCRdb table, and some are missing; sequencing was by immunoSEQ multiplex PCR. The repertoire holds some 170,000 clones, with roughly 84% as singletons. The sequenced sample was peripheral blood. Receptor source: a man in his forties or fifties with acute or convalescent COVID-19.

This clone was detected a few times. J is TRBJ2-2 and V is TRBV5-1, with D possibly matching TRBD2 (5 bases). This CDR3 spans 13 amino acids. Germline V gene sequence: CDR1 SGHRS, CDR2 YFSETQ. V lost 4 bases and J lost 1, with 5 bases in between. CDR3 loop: CASSRGNTGELFF. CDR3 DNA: TGCGCCAGCAGCCGGGGGAACACCGGGGAGCTGTTTTTT.

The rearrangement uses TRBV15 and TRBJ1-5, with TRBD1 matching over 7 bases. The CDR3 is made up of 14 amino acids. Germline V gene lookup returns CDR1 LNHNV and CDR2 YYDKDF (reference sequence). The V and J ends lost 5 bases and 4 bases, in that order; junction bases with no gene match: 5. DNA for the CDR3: TGTGCCACCAGCCTGGGACAGTTGAATCAGCCCCAGCATTTT. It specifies CATSLGQLNQPQHF.

The CDR3 protein is CASSQEVTAPGGYTF. The CDR3 DNA reads as TGTGCCAGCAGCCAAGAAGTGACAGCCCCTGGGGGCTACACCTTC. The rearrangement uses TRBV3-1 (or the pseudogene TRBV3-2) and TRBJ1-2; TRBD1 might be the D (5 bases). V was pared by 0 bases and J by 8 bases, with 16 bases between. This CDR3 region has 15 residues. Germline values: CDR1 LGHDT, CDR2 YNNKEL (reference sequence).

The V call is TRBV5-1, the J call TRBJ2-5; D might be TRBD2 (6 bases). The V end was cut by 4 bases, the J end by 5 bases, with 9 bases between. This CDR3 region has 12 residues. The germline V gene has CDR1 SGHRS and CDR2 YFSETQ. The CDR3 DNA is TGCGCCAGCAGCGTGGGGAGGGAGACCCAGTACTTC. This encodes CASSVGRETQYF.